One and the same sample provided the 22 T cell receptor beta chains below, sequenced in a study of T cell responses to AZD1222 COVID-19 vaccine. TCRdb keeps only in-frame clones here, not all; method: immunoSEQ multiplex PCR. Here the sample spans some 160,000 clones, approximately 91% being singletons. The starting material was peripheral blood, obtained 28 days after the second AZD1222 dose. Receptor source: an adult who received the AZD1222 COVID-19 vaccine.

This chain connects TRBV21-1 to TRBJ2-4; the table's D gene call, TRBD2, was not cross checked with the DNA. TRBV21-1 is assigned pseudogene status. CDR3 length: 18 amino acids. The CDR3 sequence is CASSNRENMIFAKNIQYF. As DNA, the CDR3 is TGTGCCAGCAGCAACCGGGAGAACATGATATTTGCCAAAAACATTCAGTACTTC.

The J gene is TRBJ2-1, the V gene TRBV10-1, with D perhaps matching TRBD2 (5 bases). Germline loops: CDR1 WNHNN, CDR2 SYGVQD (reference sequence). V shed 5 bases and J shed 6 bases, with 14 bases lying between them. The CDR3 extends over 14 amino acids. The CDR3 DNA is TGCGCCAGCAGTTTGACGGAGGCGGGCAATGAGCAGTTCTTC. Translated: CASSLTEAGNEQFF.

This chain links TRBV19 with TRBJ2-1, with D perhaps matching TRBD1 or TRBD2 (5 bases each). This CDR3 region has 14 residues. The germline V gene encodes CDR1 LNHDA and CDR2 SQIVND (reference sequence). V shed 5 bases and J shed 4 bases, with 12 bases lying between them. CDR3 coding DNA: TGTGCCAGTAGTGTGGGGGAGTTGTACAATGAGCAGTTCTTC. It codes for CASSVGELYNEQFF.

This chain links TRBV30 with TRBJ2-7, with D possibly being TRBD2 (5 bases). Germline loops: CDR1 GTSNPN, CDR2 SVGIG (reference sequence). Trimming left V 0 bases short and J 3 bases short, with 9 bases between. CDR3 size: 13 residues. The CDR3 nucleotides read TGTGCCTGGAGTGTAGAGGAGGTCTACGAGCAGTACTTC. As protein: CAWSVEEVYEQYF. Variable domain in full (rest from reference TRBV30 and TRBJ2-7): SQTIHQWPATLVQPVGSPLSLECTVEGTSNPNLYWYRQAAGRGLQLLFYSVGIGQISSEVPQNLSASRPQDRQFILSSKKLLLSDSGFYLCAWSVEEVYEQYFGPGTRLTVT.

The genes are TRBV6-6 and TRBJ1-5; D may be TRBD1 (5 bases). Deletions cut 6 bases from V and 11 bases from J, with 20 bases between. Germline CDR1 and CDR2: MNHNY and SVGAGI (reference sequence). This CDR3 is built from 14 residues. The CDR3, as DNA: TGTGCCAGCAGAGGGGTCGGGGATCGCAGCACCCAGCATTTT. Translating it yields CASRGVGDRSTQHF.

V and J are TRBV6-5 and TRBJ2-5, with D possibly TRBD2 on 6 matching bases. In germline, CDR1 is MNHEY, CDR2 SVGAGI. This CDR3 comprises 16 residues. The V gene lost 2 bases and the J gene lost 5 bases, with 18 bases spanning the gap. DNA of the CDR3: TGTGCCAGCAGTTACGGTCGAGCTAGCGTGGGGGAGACCCAGTACTTC. Its translation is CASSYGRASVGETQYF.

The chain joins TRBV7-9 to TRBJ1-1, with no clear D. The CDR3 extends over 12 amino acids. Trimming shortened V by 5 bases and J by 10 bases, and 14 bases separated the two germline ends. CDR1 is SEHNR and CDR2 is FQNEAQ in the germline V gene (reference sequence). CDR3 nucleotides: TGTGCCAGCAGCAATCCCAGCTCAGGAGCTTTCTTT. Amino acids: CASSNPSSGAFF.

The chain links TRBV4-2 to TRBJ1-5; D perhaps matches TRBD1 (6 bases). Trimming removed 0 bases at V and 5 bases at J, with 11 bases between. This CDR3 spans 15 amino acids. Germline V gene lookup returns CDR1 LGHNA and CDR2 YNFKEQ. This CDR3 is CASSQEVQGHQPQHF. The DNA of the CDR3 is TGTGCCAGCAGCCAAGAAGTCCAGGGGCATCAGCCCCAGCATTTT.

Comments on this clone: At one boundary the junction diverges from the germline segment, which might be a read error. This sequence joins TRBV5-4 and TRBJ2-5; a weak D match, TRBD1 (5 bases). CDR1 is SGHNT and CDR2 is YYREEE in the germline V gene (reference sequence). The CDR3 covers 14 residues. DNA of the CDR3: TGTGCCAGCAGTTTGGCTAAGGGGCCAGAGACCCAGTACTTC. Translated: CASSLAKGPETQYF.

This chain joins TRBV6-5 and TRBJ1-1; 8 nucleotides agree with TRBD1. Germline CDR1 is MNHEY and CDR2 is SVGAGI. J lost 5 bases, V lost 2 bases, and 7 bases had no gene match. The CDR3 is made up of 15 amino acids. The CDR3 is CASSYPNRGWTEAFF. CDR3 nucleotide sequence: TGTGCCAGCAGTTACCCTAACAGGGGGTGGACTGAAGCTTTCTTT.

This clone appeared a single time. V is TRBV6-5 and J is TRBJ1-2; 12 bases are shared with TRBD1. The V gene end was trimmed by 4 bases and the J gene end by 4 bases; junction bases not matched to a gene: 7. Germline lookup yields CDR1 MNHEY and CDR2 SVGAGI. This CDR3 is 16 amino acids long. The CDR3 DNA is TGTGCCAGCAGTTGGGGACAGGGGGCTTCTAGCTATGGCTACACCTTC. Translating it yields CASSWGQGASSYGYTF.

The chain combines TRBV5-1 with TRBJ1-2; D is undetermined. Germline lookup yields CDR1 SGHRS and CDR2 YFSETQ. The CDR3 runs 12 residues. Trimming removed 4 bases at V and 4 bases at J, with 8 bases between. This chain's CDR3 is CASSEDTYGYTF. As DNA, the CDR3 is TGCGCCAGCAGCGAAGACACCTATGGCTACACCTTC.

The J gene is TRBJ2-7, the V gene TRBV5-1; no firm D call. The germline gives CDR1 SGHRS, CDR2 YFSETQ. This CDR3 contains 15 residues. V shed 3 bases and J shed 3 bases, with 16 bases lying between them. CDR3 sequence (DNA): TGCGCCAGCAGCTCTGCAGCTTCCGCAGTCTACGAGCAGTACTTC. This encodes CASSSAASAVYEQYF.

This clone is a singleton in its sample. This chain connects TRBV4-2 to TRBJ1-2; 7 bases match TRBD1. V lost 0 bases to trimming and J lost 9 bases; unmatched junction nucleotides: 13. The CDR3 length is 16 residues. Germline V gene lookup returns CDR1 LGHNA and CDR2 YNFKEQ. The CDR3 protein is CASSQEKPDRSYSYTF. The CDR3 DNA reads TGTGCCAGCAGCCAAGAAAAACCGGACAGGTCGTATAGCTACACCTTC.

V gene TRBV5-1 combines with J gene TRBJ1-3; maybe TRBD1 (6 bases). This CDR3 has 17 amino acids. Germline lookup yields CDR1 SGHRS and CDR2 YFSETQ. V lost 4 bases and J lost 1, with 18 bases in between. The CDR3 sequence is CASSRSTGQGSGNTIYF. DNA for the CDR3: TGCGCCAGCAGCCGCTCGACAGGTCAGGGGTCTGGAAACACCATATATTTT.

The chain is built from TRBV18 and TRBJ2-5, with 13 bases identical to TRBD2. The junction had 6 bases not matched to a gene; V was cut back by 3 bases and J by 5 bases. Germline V gene data show CDR1 as KGHSH and CDR2 as LQKENI. The CDR3 extends over 16 amino acids. The CDR3 coding sequence is TGTGCCAGCTCACCGCCGACTAGCGGGGGGAGTGAGACCCAGTACTTC. As protein: CASSPPTSGGSETQYF.

A few counts support this clone. J is TRBJ1-6 and V is TRBV18; D is undetermined. CDR1 is KGHSH and CDR2 is LQKENI in the germline V gene. This CDR3 comprises 13 residues. The V end lost 3 bases, the J end lost 10 bases, and 10 bases lay between the germline ends. The CDR3 DNA follows: TGTGCCAGCTCACCGGACCAGAGGTCACCCCTCCACTTT. It yields the protein CASSPDQRSPLHF.

The V and J genes are TRBV5-6 and TRBJ2-7; 7 bases align to TRBD2. The CDR3 is made up of 15 amino acids. V shed 4 bases and J 0 bases; nucleotides not matched to a gene: 7. CDR1 is SGHDT and CDR2 is YYEEEE in the germline V gene. CDR3 sequence (DNA): TGTGCCAGCAGCCTGGCGCGGGGGAGCTCCTACGAGCAGTACTTC. Amino acids: CASSLARGSSYEQYF.

V is TRBV7-8 and J is TRBJ1-5; the D gene is possibly TRBD1 (5 bases). The CDR3 spans 17 residues. CDR1 and CDR2 from the germline V gene are SGHVS and FQNEAQ. The ends were cut back, 2 bases at V and 4 bases at J, with 18 bases in the middle. CDR3 sequence: CASSLSGGPESNQPQHF. The DNA of the CDR3 is TGTGCCAGCAGCTTAAGCGGGGGACCTGAATCTAATCAGCCCCAGCATTTT. Full variable domain (outside the CDR3, taken from reference TRBV7-8 and TRBJ1-5): GAGVSQSPRYKVAKRGQDVALRCDPISGHVSLFWYQQALGQGPEFLTYFQNEAQLDKSGLPSDRFFAERPEGSVSTLKIQRTQQEDSAVYLCASSLSGGPESNQPQHFGDGTRLSIL.

The rearrangement joins TRBV5-4 to TRBJ2-2; D is ambiguous. The V gene lost 2 bases and the J gene lost 3 bases, with 5 bases spanning the gap. This CDR3 has 13 residues. Per germline, CDR1 SGHNT and CDR2 YYREEE (reference sequence). CDR3 sequence: CASSFIHTGELFF. CDR3 bases: TGTGCCAGCAGCTTCATCCACACCGGGGAGCTGTTTTTT.

The chain is built from TRBV5-1 and TRBJ1-1; no clear D. The ends were cut back, 1 base at V and 1 base at J, with 8 bases in the middle. Germline CDR1 reads SGHRS; CDR2 reads YFSETQ. The CDR3 is made up of 14 amino acids. The CDR3 here is CASSLLEGNTEAFF. In DNA form, the CDR3 reads TGCGCCAGCAGCTTGCTCGAAGGGAACACTGAAGCTTTCTTT.

V usage is TRBV7-2 and J usage is TRBJ1-2; 7 bases map to TRBD1. CDR3 length equals 16 residues. CDR1 is SGHTA, CDR2 FQGNSA, per germline. V shed 5 bases, J shed 3 bases, and the junction held 12 bases outside the gene matches. CDR3 sequence (DNA): TGTGCCAGCAGCCCAGCGGGGGGGGACAGAGACTATGGCTACACCTTC. Protein sequence: CASSPAGGDRDYGYTF.